Listed below are T cell receptor beta chains from one sample, sequenced in a study of T cell repertoires in cytomegalovirus infection. TCRdb reprocessed the reads via MiXCR and lists one record per CDR3 protein. Of 200,000 to 250,000 distinct CDR3 sequences listed, 9% to 15% are singletons. Specimen: PBMCs. The receptor source for this set is a human donor in good health (CMV status not recorded). Some clones in this sample may be carry-over from other donors' samples. CDR3s include the opening cysteine and the closing phenylalanine or tryptophan. The D gene is left open where the match is weak. Expanded clones are given a class, and other clones once, few, many or no size at all.

clone_size | j_call | d_call | v_call | cdr3_aa
many | TRBJ2-3 | - | TRBV7-2 | CASSFDVRDTQYF
few | TRBJ1-3 | - | TRBV11-2 | CASSTSGEKNTIYF
many | TRBJ2-3 | TRBD1 | TRBV6-1 | CASRATRQGAQRSTDTQYF
many | TRBJ1-5 | - | TRBV12-3/TRBV12-4 | CASSFGVGDPQPQHF
many | TRBJ1-2 | - | TRBV28 | CASSLGVTLSRYGYTF
- | TRBJ2-3 | TRBD2 | TRBV5-5 | CASSLASGGARDTQYF
few | TRBJ2-7 | TRBD1 | TRBV5-1 | CASSLGQGKAYEQYF
many | TRBJ2-7 | TRBD2 | TRBV7-8 | CASSPRAAGEAYEQYF
few | TRBJ2-7 | TRBD2 | TRBV5-1 | CASSFLAGDEQYF
many | TRBJ2-1 | - | TRBV7-9 | CASSPLGPRHNEQFF
many | TRBJ1-5 | - | TRBV28 | CASSLEGAGNQPQHF
many | TRBJ1-3 | TRBD1 | TRBV7-2 | CASRGTAISGNTIYF
few | TRBJ2-7 | - | TRBV28 | CASSPTRGSSYEQYF
- | TRBJ1-6 | - | TRBV5-4 | CASSSRASSYNSPLHF
few | TRBJ1-2 | - | TRBV3-1 | CASSPDNRDNYGYTF
few | TRBJ2-7 | TRBD1 | TRBV11-2 | CASSRTGTGFDEQYF
many | TRBJ2-3 | - | TRBV20-1 | CSTTPGTTTDTQYF
many | TRBJ2-7 | - | TRBV19 | CASSIGGGVSYEQYF
- | TRBJ2-3 | - | TRBV28 | CASSSLIRTQFTDTQYF
many | TRBJ2-7 | TRBD2 | TRBV12-3/TRBV12-4 | CASSLGTSGTPYEQYF
many | TRBJ2-3 | - | TRBV28 | CASSPPTGDTQYF
many | TRBJ2-3 | TRBD2 | TRBV5-1 | CASSLMGGSPSTDTQYF
- | TRBJ1-2 | - | TRBV20-1 | CSARESGGARGYTF
few | TRBJ2-1 | TRBD2 | TRBV2 | CASRTSGAYNEQFF